What follows describes a single TCR beta chain. This clone's antigen is unknown. No qualities accompany the bases; no much larger clone lies one base away. Participants in the prospective study were aged about 18 to 90 years, lived in approximately 26 United States geographic areas, and enrolled through a virtual design. In the prospective study, cohorts were assigned on the basis of participant-reported clinical history obtained from a screening survey and a study questionnaire. Recovered participants in ImmuneRACE Cohort 3 were defined by two consecutive negative NP/OP PCR tests, clearance by a healthcare professional, or resolution of symptoms. Each participant in the prospective study had whole blood, serum and a nasopharyngeal or oropharyngeal swab collected by mobile phlebotomists. Additional blood draws and questionnaires over an approximately two-month period could optionally be provided by prospective study participants. Blood samples from the prospective study were shipped frozen or at room temperature prior to DNA extraction.

V loses 4 bases at its end and J loses 4 bases; junction bases beyond the gene matches: 8. The CDR3 spans 15 residues, from the cysteine through the phenylalanine. Only CDR3 DNA remains: 45 bases, in frame from the first base. As encoded in the germline V gene, CDR1 is MNHEY while CDR2 is SVGAGI. This specimen comes from a study of blood T cell repertoires in COVID-19 (dated by TCRdb to 2019 to 2021). General notes on the study: The collaborator samples originated in the United States, Italy and Spain and spanned the acute and convalescent phases of COVID-19. The samples were drawn from the first 160 participants of the ongoing ImmuneRACE study and from 950 to 1,500 subjects provided by 6 global collaborators. The repertoires were released in a freely available public database intended as a resource for research on the immune response to SARS-CoV-2. The prospective study material was composed of cDNA or gDNA derived from T cells, B-cell-depleted T cells, or PBMCs. Subjects who had been exposed to COVID-19, were actively infected with it, or had recovered from it provided the deeply sampled blood TCRbeta repertoires that made up the dataset. HLA class I and class II types, where available, came from metadata supplied by the sample provider rather than from assay-based typing. The sample metadata nearly always contained a de-identified subject ID, COVID-19 status, age in years and sex. What the research found in general, with its limitations: How much clinical and demographic metadata was included differed by source and by participant, and the metadata was provided uncurated.

TCRbeta CDR3 regions were amplified from genomic DNA using the immunoSEQ Assay, a bias-controlled multiplex PCR. Per the original workflow: The number of nucleated cells in each sample was estimated from the amplification of reference gene primers within the assay. To quantify the absolute abundance of each unique TCRbeta CDR3 rearrangement, sequence reads were collapsed and filtered. For each sample, productive Simpson clonality was calculated by taking the square root of Simpson's diversity index across productive rearrangements. In its TCRdb copy, this immuneACCESS table keeps in-frame sequences only and misses some clones. Where compared with another copy, unresolved V genes explain less than half of these, and the others have no known cause. Clonal size and the V and J genes are those of that table, whereas D and trimming came from the DNA. The sample table contains around 370,000 clones; only one count was recorded for 88% of them. Clones ranked in the top ten supply 1.2% of the sample.

The TCR comes from a young woman who had recovered from COVID-19. Specimen: PBMCs or T cells enriched from blood (not recorded which). The V and J segments used are TRBV6-5 and TRBJ1-2; TRBD1 aligns with 8 central bases. The CDR3 region: CASSSQGQGVYGYTF. The sequenced DNA is TGTGCCAGCAGTTCCCAAGGACAGGGAGTCTATGGCTACACCTTC.